This T cell receptor (beta chain) came from a study of T cell responses to AZD1222 COVID-19 vaccine. Study details: Some second doses came at about 4 weeks and others at about 12 weeks; these were pooled.

Study-wide results and limits: As reported, nearly half of all spike-specific TCRs target variant regions that are unmutated. Only a handful of AZD1222 recipients tested seropositive at baseline.

V was trimmed by 5 bases and J by 4 bases, leaving 18 bases between them. The CDR3 sequence is 15 residues long. Germline CDR1 and CDR2: GTSNPN and SVGIG (reference sequence). In the case of this clone: Its antigen is undetermined.

Method: immunoSEQ multiplex PCR; TCRdb's copy keeps in-frame clones and lacks some. Of roughly 130,000 clones in the sample, approximately 85% were seen once. The V and J genes are TRBV30 and TRBJ1-3; D may be TRBD1 (5 bases). This material consisted of peripheral blood, taken on day 0 of AZD1222 vaccination. This sequence originates from an adult in good health. The CDR3 sequence: CAWRGDTGTGNTIYF. The CDR3 DNA follows: TGTGCCTGGCGTGGGGATACAGGTACAGGAAACACCATATATTTT. The full variable domain, in which reference TRBV30 and TRBJ1-3 provide the parts outside the CDR3, is SQTIHQWPATLVQPVGSPLSLECTVEGTSNPNLYWYRQAAGRGLQLLFYSVGIGQISSEVPQNLSASRPQDRQFILSSKKLLLSDSGFYLCAWRGDTGTGNTIYFGEGSWLTVV.